The clone carrying this T cell receptor (beta chain) is a singleton in its sample. V lost 3 bases to trimming and J lost 10 bases; unmatched junction nucleotides: 13. CDR3 size: 15 residues. Germline CDR1 and CDR2: MNHNS and SASEGT. These data are taken from a study of blood T cell repertoires in COVID-19. Profiled with immunoSEQ multiplex PCR; TCRdb holds only in-frame clones, not every one. The table records some 40,000 clones, 78% of them present only once. The origin of this receptor is an older man with acute or convalescent COVID-19. The V call is TRBV6-1, the J call TRBJ1-1; 8 bases map to TRBD1. Sequenced material: peripheral blood. In DNA, the CDR3 is TGTGCCAGCAGTGAGACGGGGGGCAGGGGGCCTAGAGCTTTCTTT. Translating gives CASSETGGRGPRAFF.